This passage covers 30 T cell receptor beta chains from one sample sequenced in a study of blood T cells in healthy people across ages. A J-beta primer mix and a sample-barcoded 5' primer were used in a second PCR of roughly 7 to 12 cycles. Each CDR3 protein gets one entry after TCRdb re-called the 5' RACE reads with MiXCR. The table has fewer than 1,200,000 distinct CDR3 sequences, under 30% seen once. In addition, the sample was reused for a study of T cells of mothers and their children.

The sequenced sample was blood. The receptors stem from a girl aged 2 to 9 in good health.

The chain uses TRBV28 and TRBJ2-1; TRBD2 aligns across 11 bases. CDR3 length: 15 residues. Germline lookup yields CDR1 MDHEN and CDR2 SYDVKM. V shed 8 bases, J shed 10 bases, and the junction held 13 bases outside the gene matches. The DNA for the CDR3 is TGTGCCAGCCGAATGGAGACTAGCGGGATTTCGGAGCAGTTCTTC. Amino acid sequence: CASRMETSGISEQFF.

The chain has TRBV6-2 or TRBV6-3 and TRBJ1-1; TRBD1 is a possible D gene (5 bases). Germline V CDR1 and CDR2: MNHEY, SVGEGT. The CDR3 length is 11 residues. The V gene lost 5 bases and the J gene lost 11 bases, with 12 bases spanning the gap. The CDR3 coding sequence is TGTGCCAGCAGTCCCGGGACGGGGGCTTTCTTT. It codes for CASSPGTGAFF.

This clonotype was counted only a few times. The V call is TRBV7-2, the J call TRBJ1-2; unclear D gene. Germline V gene data show CDR1 as SGHTA and CDR2 as FQGNSA. The V and J ends lost 5 bases and 1 base respectively, with 17 bases between them. This CDR3 spans 16 amino acids. The CDR3 loop reads CASSTRDFRSNYGYTF. CDR3 in DNA: TGTGCCAGCAGCACCCGGGATTTCCGAAGTAACTATGGCTACACCTTC. Looking up the rest from reference TRBV7-2 and TRBJ1-2 gives the full variable domain: GAGVSQSPSNKVTEKGKDVELRCDPISGHTALYWYRQSLGQGLEFLIYFQGNSAPDKSGLPSDRFSAERTGGSVSTLTIQRTQQEDSAVYLCASSTRDFRSNYGYTFGSGTRLTVV.

The chain recombines TRBV7-2 with TRBJ2-1, with 9 bases aligning to TRBD2. This CDR3 has 16 residues. V lost 4 bases and J lost 7; bases outside the gene matches: 11. Looked up from germline, CDR1 is SGHTA and CDR2 is FQGNSA. CDR3 nucleotide sequence: TGTGCCAGCAGCTCCAAATTGGGCGGGGGGGCAAATGAGCAGTTCTTC. Protein: CASSSKLGGGANEQFF.

The genes are TRBV19 and TRBJ1-2; D perhaps matches TRBD1 (6 bases). The germline CDR1 and CDR2 sequences are LNHDA and SQIVND (reference sequence). The ends were cut back, 3 bases at V and 4 bases at J, with 12 bases in the middle. The CDR3 runs 14 residues. The CDR3 is CASSIPGAVYGYTF. DNA for the CDR3: TGTGCCAGTAGTATCCCAGGGGCAGTCTATGGCTACACCTTC.

The chain is built from TRBV25-1 and TRBJ1-2; D remains ambiguous. This CDR3 is 13 amino acids long. The germline V and J ends were trimmed by 5 bases and 8 bases, with 15 bases remaining between them. CDR1 is MGHDK, CDR2 SYGVNS, per germline. CDR3 DNA sequence: TGTGCCAGCAGTTATTCCTTGGGAGGCGGCTACACCTTC. Protein sequence: CASSYSLGGGYTF.

This clonotype was counted a few times. The chain combines TRBV27 with TRBJ2-5; D is undetermined. The J call may be wrong; the DNA end is better matched by TRBJ2-1. The germline V gene encodes CDR1 MNHEY and CDR2 SMNVEV (reference sequence). The CDR3 is 13 residues long. The CDR3 nucleotides read TGTGCCAGTTCGAATGGGCCCTACAATGAGCAGTTCTTC. Its translation: CASSNGPYNEQFF.

This clonotype was observed a few times. The genes are TRBV20-1 and TRBJ2-7; tentatively, D is TRBD2 (7 bases). Germline V gene data show CDR1 as DFQATT and CDR2 as SNEGSKA (reference sequence). The length of the CDR3 is 14 residues. The V gene lost 6 bases and the J gene lost 5 bases, with 20 bases spanning the gap. The CDR3 nucleotides are TGCAGTGCCGCAACCGGGGGGACAAGGAACGAGCAGTACTTC. Its protein is CSAATGGTRNEQYF.

This chain connects TRBV3-1 to TRBJ1-3; no clear D. Trimming removed 2 bases from V and 4 bases from J, with 9 bases in between. The CDR3 extends over 14 amino acids. Germline CDR1 and CDR2: LGHDT and YNNKEL (reference sequence). As DNA, the CDR3 is TGTGCCAGCAGCCAACCTGACTCAGGAAACACCATATATTTT. This codes for CASSQPDSGNTIYF.

DNA for the CDR3: TGTGCCAGCAGCGTAGACGGGGCTGTCACAGATACGCAGTATTTT. It translates to CASSVDGAVTDTQYF. V is TRBV9 and J is TRBJ2-3, with D tentatively TRBD1 or TRBD2 (5 bases each). The CDR3 loop spans 15 amino acids. The germline V gene encodes CDR1 SGDLS and CDR2 YYNGEE. The V gene lost 0 bases and the J gene lost 2 bases, with 10 bases spanning the gap.

This clonotype was seen only a few times. The chain couples TRBV25-1 to TRBJ1-3; TRBD1 is a possible D gene (5 bases). Germline lookup yields CDR1 MGHDK and CDR2 SYGVNS. Trimming took 7 bases from V and 5 from J, leaving 12 bases between them. This CDR3 has 13 amino acids. The CDR3 here is CASTWDGRNTIYF. CDR3 in DNA: TGTGCCAGCACCTGGGACGGTAGAAACACCATATATTTT.

This clonotype was detected a few times. This chain connects TRBV15 to TRBJ2-4, with 9 bases identical to TRBD2. V was clipped by 0 bases and J by 2 bases; unmatched bases: 5. Germline assignment: CDR1 LNHNV and CDR2 YYDKDF (reference sequence). The CDR3 contains 17 residues. This CDR3 reads CATSRDLAGGSKNIQYF. In DNA, the CDR3 is TGTGCCACCAGCAGAGATCTTGCGGGAGGGTCCAAAAACATTCAGTACTTC.

Only a few counts were recorded for this clonotype. A junction boundary mismatches the germline segment, possibly from a read error. The chain has TRBV6-5 and TRBJ2-5; no reliable D call. Germline loops: CDR1 MNHEY, CDR2 SVGAGI. This CDR3 has 13 amino acids. The CDR3 DNA sequence: TGTGCCAGCGGTTACCGCGACGATCGGACCCAGTACTTC. It specifies CASGYRDDRTQYF.

The CDR3 DNA reads as TGTGCCAGCAGCTTAGCACTAGCGAGAAACAATGAGCAGTTCTTC. Amino acid sequence: CASSLALARNNEQFF. This chain links TRBV7-3 with TRBJ2-1; 7 bases match TRBD2. With 2 bases clipped from V and 5 bases from J, the junction kept 6 bases outside the gene matches. This CDR3 has 15 amino acids. Looked up from germline, CDR1 is SGHTA and CDR2 is FQGTGA.

V is TRBV29-1 and J is TRBJ2-1; D is unresolved. The length of the CDR3 is 15 residues. Trimming pared 0 bases from V and 0 bases from J, leaving 9 bases between. CDR1 is SQVTM and CDR2 is ANQGSEA in the germline V gene. This CDR3 is CSVEDPLRSYNEQFF. The CDR3 DNA reads as TGCAGCGTTGAAGACCCTTTGCGCTCCTACAATGAGCAGTTCTTC.

J is TRBJ2-1 and V is TRBV24-1; D not certain. The CDR3 contains 12 residues. V was shortened by 3 bases and J by 10 bases, with 9 bases between the two germline ends. Germline V gene lookup returns CDR1 KGHDR and CDR2 SFDVKD. The CDR3 DNA reads TGTGCCACCAGTGATCCCTACCGGGAGCAGTTCTTC. Translation gives CATSDPYREQFF.

On this clonotype itself: A read error may account for a junction end that differs from germline. The chain combines TRBV4-1 with TRBJ2-1, with 8 bases aligning to TRBD1. The CDR3 length is 12 residues. CDR1 and CDR2 from the germline V gene are MGHRA and YSYEKL. The CDR3 here is CASSQTGGEQFF. The CDR3 nucleotides read TGTGCCAGCAGTCAAACAGGGGGTGAGCAGTTCTTC.

This sequence joins TRBV24-1 and TRBJ2-5, with D possibly matching TRBD2 (5 bases). The CDR3 is made up of 13 amino acids. Trimming pared 3 bases from V and 11 bases from J, leaving 15 bases between. The V gene's germline CDR1 is KGHDR and CDR2 SFDVKD. The CDR3 nucleotides are TGTGCCACCAGTGATGAAGGACGGGATGAGCAGTACTTC. Protein sequence: CATSDEGRDEQYF.

This clonotype was seen a handful of times. This chain uses TRBV7-9 with TRBJ1-4, with a possible D match to TRBD1 (6 bases). The germline gives CDR1 SEHNR, CDR2 FQNEAQ (reference sequence). This CDR3 is 16 amino acids long. With 5 bases removed from V and 7 bases from J, the gap between germline ends came to 20 bases. The CDR3 DNA is TGTGCCAGCAGCCCCGTTGGGGGCAGGGCTGTTGAAAAACTGTTTTTT. This encodes CASSPVGGRAVEKLFF.

The sample holds a few counts of this clonotype. The chain links TRBV24-1 to TRBJ1-2, with 8 bases lining up with TRBD1. Germline lookup yields CDR1 KGHDR and CDR2 SFDVKD. The ends lost 9 bases at V and 4 bases at J; junction bases unmatched: 6. The CDR3 runs to 13 residues. CDR3 protein: CATLGQGLYGYTF. The CDR3 DNA reads TGTGCCACCCTAGGACAGGGTCTCTATGGCTACACCTTC.

The chain uses TRBV7-2 and TRBJ2-6; D gene ambiguous. This CDR3 is built from 15 residues. The ends were cut back, 4 bases at V and 1 base at J, with 8 bases in the middle. Germline CDR1 and CDR2: SGHTA and FQGNSA. CDR3 protein: CASSSTPSGANVLTF. CDR3 DNA: TGTGCCAGCAGCTCCACCCCATCTGGGGCCAACGTCCTGACTTTC.

The J gene is TRBJ2-5, the V gene TRBV6-5; D not resolved. Trimming stripped 8 bases from V and 2 bases from J, with 9 bases between. Germline V gene lookup returns CDR1 MNHEY and CDR2 SVGAGI. The CDR3 is 12 amino acids. CDR3 nucleotide sequence: TGTGCCAGCGGGCGGTGGCAAGAGACCCAGTACTTC. Its translation is CASGRWQETQYF.

The chain joins TRBV6-5 to TRBJ2-7; D is perhaps TRBD2 (6 bases). Germline CDR1 reads MNHEY; CDR2 reads SVGAGI. The CDR3 runs to 13 residues. V lost 5 bases to trimming and J lost 1 base, with 9 bases between them. CDR3 bases: TGTGCCAGCAGTCACGCGGGGTCCTACGAGCAGTACTTC. Residues: CASSHAGSYEQYF.

Turning to this clonotype: Mismatch with germline at one junction end may stem from a read error. The chain joins TRBV20-1 to TRBJ2-3; perhaps TRBD2 as D (6 bases). The CDR3 totals 14 residues. In germline, CDR1 is DFQATT, CDR2 SNEGSKA (reference sequence). In nucleotides, the CDR3 is TGCAGTGCTAGTTTCCGCGGGGTCACAGATACGCATTATTTT. Protein product: CSASFRGVTDTHYF.

In the case of this clonotype: A much larger clone differs from this one at a single base, so this may be a read error. The gene calls are TRBV7-2 and TRBJ1-2; D is unresolved. The germline CDR1 and CDR2 sequences are SGHTA and FQGNSA. Trimming stripped 1 base from V and 0 bases from J, with 3 bases between. The CDR3 contains 13 residues. CDR3 in DNA: TGTGCCAGCAGCTTAGAGTCTAACTATGGCTACACCTTC. The encoded protein is CASSLESNYGYTF.

The genes are TRBV5-1 and TRBJ2-1; the match to TRBD2 covers 8 bases. With V trimmed by 0 bases and J by 8 bases, 10 bases remained unmatched. The CDR3 covers 16 residues. CDR1 and CDR2 (germline): SGHRS, YFSETQ. In DNA, the CDR3 is TGCGCCAGCAGCTTGGCGGGAGGGGGTGTTTTCGATGAGCAGTTCTTC. Translated: CASSLAGGGVFDEQFF.

This clonotype was seen only a few times. The chain carries TRBV29-1 and TRBJ2-3; 8 nucleotides line up with TRBD1. The CDR3 is made up of 15 amino acids. The trim removed 2 bases at V and 4 bases at J, leaving 8 bases unmatched. CDR1 and CDR2 (germline): SQVTM, ANQGSEA. CDR3 coding DNA: TGCAGCGTTGAACCCCACAGGGGGGAGGCAGATACGCAGTATTTT. It translates to CSVEPHRGEADTQYF.

The chain uses TRBV29-1 and TRBJ2-5; TRBD2 aligns across 7 bases. This CDR3 region has 13 residues. V lost 4 bases to trimming and J lost 7 bases; unmatched junction nucleotides: 9. Germline loops: CDR1 SQVTM, CDR2 ANQGSEA. The CDR3 reads CSVGSSGARTQYF. The CDR3, as DNA: TGCAGCGTTGGGTCTAGCGGAGCCAGGACCCAGTACTTC.

This clonotype was counted between two and nine times. The chain couples TRBV25-1 to TRBJ1-4, with a possible D match to TRBD1 (5 bases). The CDR3 is made up of 15 amino acids. V was pared by 6 bases and J by 7 bases, with 18 bases between. Per the germline V gene, CDR1 is MGHDK and CDR2 is SYGVNS. The CDR3 region has the DNA TGTGCCAGCAGCGGGACCGCCGCTGTAGGTGAAAAACTGTTTTTT. Amino acid sequence: CASSGTAAVGEKLFF.

A few counts support this clonotype. The chain combines TRBV4-1 with TRBJ2-5, with D perhaps assigned TRBD1 or TRBD2 (5 bases each). The CDR3 has 15 residues. V lost 1 base and J 3 bases, leaving 12 bases between the germline ends. Per germline, CDR1 MGHRA and CDR2 YSYEKL. CDR3 residues: CASSQGVRGEETQYF. The CDR3 DNA is TGCGCCAGCAGCCAAGGGGTGAGAGGGGAAGAGACCCAGTACTTC.